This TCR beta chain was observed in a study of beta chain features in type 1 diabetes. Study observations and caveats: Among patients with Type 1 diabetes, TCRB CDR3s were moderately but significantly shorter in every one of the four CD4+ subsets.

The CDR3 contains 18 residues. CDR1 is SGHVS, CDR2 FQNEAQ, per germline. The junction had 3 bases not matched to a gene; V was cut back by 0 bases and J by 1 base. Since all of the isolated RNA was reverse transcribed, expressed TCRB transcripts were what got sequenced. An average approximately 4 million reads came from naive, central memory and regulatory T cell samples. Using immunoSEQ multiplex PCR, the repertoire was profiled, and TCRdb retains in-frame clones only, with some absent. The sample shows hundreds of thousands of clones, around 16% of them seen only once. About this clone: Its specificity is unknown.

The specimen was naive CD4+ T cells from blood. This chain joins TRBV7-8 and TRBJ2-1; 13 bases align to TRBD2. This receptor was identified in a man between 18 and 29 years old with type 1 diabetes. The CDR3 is CASSLATSGGISYNEQFF. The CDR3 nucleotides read TGTGCCAGCAGCTTAGCGACTAGCGGGGGGATTTCCTACAATGAGCAGTTCTTC. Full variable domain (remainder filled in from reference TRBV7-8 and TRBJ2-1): GAGVSQSPRYKVAKRGQDVALRCDPISGHVSLFWYQQALGQGPEFLTYFQNEAQLDKSGLPSDRFFAERPEGSVSTLKIQRTQQEDSAVYLCASSLATSGGISYNEQFFGPGTRLTVL.